What follows are 5 T cell receptor beta chains derived from one specimen sequenced in a study of identifying expanded T cells in peripheral blood. This table comes from immunoSEQ multiplex PCR, and its TCRdb copy is limited to in-frame clones, with some not included. The data hold just over 90,000 clones, with 88% observed a single time. The sample consisted of blood. The receptor set was obtained from a person between 18 and 75 years old in good health.

CDR3 protein: CASSQPGSRGTEAFF. The DNA of the CDR3 is TGTGCCAGCAGCCAGCCCGGGTCCCGGGGGACTGAAGCTTTCTTT. V is TRBV5-4 and J is TRBJ1-1; possibly TRBD1 for D (5 bases). There are 15 residues in the CDR3. CDR1 is SGHNT and CDR2 is YYREEE in the germline V gene (reference sequence). Trimming took 4 bases from V and 5 from J, leaving 18 bases between them.

The count of this clone is one. The CDR3 reads CASSQESGRGETQYF. The CDR3, as DNA: TGCGCCAGCAGCCAAGAGAGCGGGAGGGGGGAGACCCAGTACTTC. The chain couples TRBV4-3 to TRBJ2-5, with 10 bases aligning to TRBD2. J gave up 5 bases and V 0 bases, and 3 bases lay outside the gene matches. CDR3 length: 15 amino acids. CDR1 and CDR2 (germline): LGHNA, YSLEER.

The chain is built from TRBV6-1 and TRBJ1-2; D is perhaps TRBD1 (5 bases). CDR3 size: 15 residues. Per germline, CDR1 MNHNS and CDR2 SASEGT. The V and J ends lost 7 bases and 8 bases respectively, with 23 bases between them. The CDR3 bases are TGTGCCAGCATCCAGACGATCGATGGGGGGGGAGGCTACACCTTC. It is translated as CASIQTIDGGGGYTF.

V gene TRBV28 combines with J gene TRBJ1-1, with D possibly being TRBD1 (5 bases). The germline gives CDR1 MDHEN, CDR2 SYDVKM. The CDR3 is 16 amino acids. The V end was cut by 3 bases, the J end by 4 bases, with 18 bases between. DNA of the CDR3: TGTGCCAGCAGTTTTTCCTCCGGGACCGGAGGCACTGAAGCTTTCTTT. Its protein is CASSFSSGTGGTEAFF.

V gene TRBV5-1 combines with J gene TRBJ2-7; D is unresolved. Germline CDR1 SGHRS, CDR2 YFSETQ. V gave up 3 bases and J gave up 2 bases, with 6 bases separating them. The CDR3 consists of 12 residues. The CDR3 is CASSSLTYEQYF. The CDR3 region has the DNA TGCGCCAGCAGCTCCCTCACCTACGAGCAGTACTTC.